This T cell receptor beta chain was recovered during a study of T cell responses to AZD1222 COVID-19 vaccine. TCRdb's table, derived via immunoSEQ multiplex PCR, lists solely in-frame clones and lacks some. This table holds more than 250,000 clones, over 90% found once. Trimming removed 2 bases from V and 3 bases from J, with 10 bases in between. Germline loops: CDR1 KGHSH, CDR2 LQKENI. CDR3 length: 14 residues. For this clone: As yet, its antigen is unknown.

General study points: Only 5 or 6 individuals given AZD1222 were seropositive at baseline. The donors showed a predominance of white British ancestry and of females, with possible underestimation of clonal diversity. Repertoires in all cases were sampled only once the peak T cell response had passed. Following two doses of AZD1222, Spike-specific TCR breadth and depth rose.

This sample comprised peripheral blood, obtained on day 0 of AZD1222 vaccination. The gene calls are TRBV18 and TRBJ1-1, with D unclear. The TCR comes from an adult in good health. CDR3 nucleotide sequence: TGTGCCAGCTCACCAACGAGCGGGGACACTGAAGCTTTCTTT. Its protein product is CASSPTSGDTEAFF.